The 20 T cell receptor beta chains below all came from one sample that was sequenced in a study of T cell therapy after organ transplantation. Time point in this sample: 4-8 weeks after completion of therapy. The antigens these receptors bind are not known. Using immunoSEQ multiplex PCR, the repertoire was profiled, and TCRdb retains in-frame clones only, with some absent. The table lists 15,000 to 20,000 clones, around 81% of them singletons. The sequencing here drew on CD8+ T cells from blood, taken after autologous CMV-specific T cell therapy. Every receptor here comes from a human patient who had received a solid organ transplant and had CMV disease. Some T cells could come from the graft donor.

The V call is TRBV2, the J call TRBJ2-3, with D unclear. Trimming shortened V by 6 bases and J by 1 base, and 5 bases separated the two germline ends. The CDR3 is made up of 12 amino acids. CDR1 is SNHLY, CDR2 FYNNEI, per germline. The CDR3 sequence is CASRVRTDTQYF. The DNA of the CDR3 is TGTGCCAGCAGGGTTCGCACAGATACGCAGTATTTT.

Of note for this clone: Germline is not matched at one junction end, which may reflect a read error. CDR3 loop: CASSERGERCF. In DNA, the CDR3 is TGTGCCAGCAGTGAAAGGGGCGAGAGATGTTTT. The gene calls are TRBV25-1 and TRBJ2-3; D perhaps matches TRBD1 (5 bases). The V gene's germline CDR1 is MGHDK and CDR2 SYGVNS. The CDR3 consists of 11 residues.

CDR3 amino acids: CASSQRSVSHSPLHF. The CDR3 DNA follows: TGCGCCAGCAGCCAGCGGTCAGTAAGTCATTCACCCCTCCACTTT. The chain combines TRBV4-3 with TRBJ1-6; D call uncertain. V lost 3 bases to trimming and J lost 8 bases, with 14 bases between them. Germline CDR1 and CDR2: LGHNA and YSLEER. This CDR3 has 15 amino acids.

V and J are TRBV5-4 and TRBJ2-5; D is perhaps TRBD1 (5 bases). The germline CDR1 and CDR2 sequences are SGHNT and YYREEE (reference sequence). V lost 4 bases and J lost 2, with 18 bases in between. This CDR3 comprises 16 residues. CDR3 sequence: CASSLGPGRQQETQYF. The CDR3 nucleotides are TGTGCCAGCAGCCTGGGGCCAGGAAGACAGCAAGAGACCCAGTACTTC. Combining the CDR3 with reference TRBV5-4 and TRBJ2-5 gives the whole variable domain ETGVTQSPTHLIKTRGQQVTLRCSSQSGHNTVSWYQQALGQGPQFIFQYYREEENGRGNFPPRFSGLQFPNYSSELNVNALELDDSALYLCASSLGPGRQQETQYFGPGTRLLVL.

This clone was seen only a few times. This rearrangement joins TRBV7-9 to TRBJ1-2; 7 positions agree with TRBD1. J gave up 5 bases and V 7 bases, and 13 bases lay outside the gene matches. CDR1 and CDR2 from the germline V gene are SEHNR and FQNEAQ (reference sequence). CDR3 size: 15 residues. The CDR3 DNA reads as TGTGCCAGCACCCAGGGGGGCGAGGAGTGGTATGGCTACACCTTC. Translating gives CASTQGGEEWYGYTF.

The chain combines TRBV7-3 with TRBJ1-1; perhaps TRBD1 as D (6 bases). With 5 bases removed from V and 7 bases from J, the gap between germline ends came to 29 bases. This CDR3 is 18 amino acids long. The germline gives CDR1 SGHTA, CDR2 FQGTGA. CDR3 loop: CASSPKQGRRLRINEAFF. Here the CDR3 DNA reads TGTGCCAGCAGCCCCAAACAGGGCCGAAGGCTTCGAATCAATGAAGCTTTCTTT.

This chain uses TRBV19 with TRBJ2-1; D gene unclear. CDR3 length equals 15 residues. Trimming removed 3 bases from V and 0 bases from J, with 9 bases in between. Germline CDR1 reads LNHDA; CDR2 reads SQIVND (reference sequence). This CDR3 reads CASSMSTSSYNEQFF. DNA of the CDR3: TGTGCCAGTAGTATGAGCACAAGCTCCTACAATGAGCAGTTCTTC. Using reference TRBV19 and TRBJ2-1 for the parts outside the CDR3, the full variable domain is DGGITQSPKYLFRKEGQNVTLSCEQNLNHDAMYWYRQDPGQGLRLIYYSQIVNDFQKGDIAEGYSVSREKKESFPLTVTSAQKNPTAFYLCASSMSTSSYNEQFFGPGTRLTVL.

This sequence joins TRBV4-2 and TRBJ1-1; perhaps TRBD1 as D (6 bases). This CDR3 region has 16 residues. V was pared by 0 bases and J by 5 bases, with 16 bases between. Germline V gives CDR1 LGHNA, CDR2 YNFKEQ. This CDR3 is CASSQETVGGGTEAFF. As DNA, the CDR3 is TGTGCCAGCAGCCAAGAGACGGTAGGGGGAGGGACTGAAGCTTTCTTT.

The chain couples TRBV27 to TRBJ2-3; D is perhaps TRBD2 (6 bases). The V gene lost 1 base and the J gene lost 5 bases, with 7 bases spanning the gap. The length of the CDR3 is 13 residues. Germline lookup yields CDR1 MNHEY and CDR2 SMNVEV (reference sequence). This CDR3 is CASSLLEGDTQYF. As DNA, the CDR3 is TGTGCCAGCAGTTTATTGGAGGGAGATACGCAGTATTTT.

The chain has TRBV7-9 and TRBJ1-1, with TRBD1 as a possible D gene (6 bases). The V gene lost 1 base and the J gene lost 5 bases, with 8 bases spanning the gap. The CDR3 length is 13 residues. Germline CDR1 reads SEHNR; CDR2 reads FQNEAQ (reference sequence). In nucleotides, the CDR3 is TGTGCCAGCAGCTTAGGCACAGGGACTGAAGCTTTCTTT. Encoded protein: CASSLGTGTEAFF. The whole variable domain, remainder taken from reference TRBV7-9 and TRBJ1-1, is DTGVSQNPRHKITKRGQNVTFRCDPISEHNRLYWYRQTLGQGPEFLTYFQNEAQLEKSRLLSDRFSAERPKGSFSTLEIQRTEQGDSAMYLCASSLGTGTEAFFGQGTRLTVV.

The chain carries TRBV19 and TRBJ1-1, with D possibly being TRBD1 (6 bases). Germline V gene lookup returns CDR1 LNHDA and CDR2 SQIVND (reference sequence). The CDR3 is 12 residues long. V shed 3 bases and J shed 7 bases, with 9 bases lying between them. The CDR3 nucleotides read TGTGCCAGTAGTATTTCAGGGGTTGAAGCTTTCTTT. Protein product: CASSISGVEAFF. Full variable domain (rest looked up from reference TRBV19 and TRBJ1-1): DGGITQSPKYLFRKEGQNVTLSCEQNLNHDAMYWYRQDPGQGLRLIYYSQIVNDFQKGDIAEGYSVSREKKESFPLTVTSAQKNPTAFYLCASSISGVEAFFGQGTRLTVV.

V is TRBV5-4 and J is TRBJ2-5; perhaps TRBD2 as D (7 bases). V was trimmed by 4 bases and J by 5 bases, leaving 15 bases between them. CDR1 SGHNT and CDR2 YYREEE come from the germline V gene (reference sequence). The CDR3 length is 14 residues. This CDR3 is CASSQRGAGETQYF. As DNA, the CDR3 is TGTGCCAGCAGCCAACGGGGGGCAGGGGAGACCCAGTACTTC.

This clone was seen a single time. This chain uses TRBV11-2 with TRBJ2-5; the D is unclear. The last part of the DNA fits TRBJ2-7 better; the J call may be wrong. The V gene's germline CDR1 is SGHAT and CDR2 FQNNGV. The CDR3 covers 13 residues. The CDR3 region has the DNA TGTGCCAGCAGCTTCACTGTCTCCTACGAGCAGTACTTC. It yields the protein CASSFTVSYEQYF.

The chain uses TRBV6-5 and TRBJ1-5; D unresolved. CDR1 is MNHEY, CDR2 SVGAGI, per germline. Deletions cut 0 bases from V and 5 bases from J, with 11 bases between. The CDR3 spans 15 residues. CDR3 protein: CASSYSMAGHQPQHF. In DNA form, the CDR3 reads TGTGCCAGCAGTTACTCGATGGCCGGACATCAGCCCCAGCATTTT.

This sequence joins TRBV5-6 and TRBJ1-2, with D possibly being TRBD1 (5 bases). The CDR3 totals 13 residues. Looked up from germline, CDR1 is SGHDT and CDR2 is YYEEEE. Trimming took 4 bases from V and 3 from J, leaving 10 bases between them. DNA for the CDR3: TGTGCCAGCAGCCCCGTGACAGACTATGGCTACACCTTC. Translation gives CASSPVTDYGYTF.

The chain combines TRBV7-9 with TRBJ1-5; D might be TRBD1 (6 bases). Germline V gene data show CDR1 as SEHNR and CDR2 as FQNEAQ (reference sequence). V lost 3 bases and J lost 5, with 11 bases in between. This CDR3 is 14 amino acids long. Here the CDR3 reads CASSFSGVDQPQHF. CDR3 sequence (DNA): TGTGCCAGCAGCTTCTCAGGGGTAGATCAGCCCCAGCATTTT.

This clone was recorded a few times. V gene TRBV6-4 combines with J gene TRBJ1-5; D is unresolved. CDR1 is MRHNA, CDR2 SNTAGT, per germline. The V gene lost 2 bases and the J gene lost 6 bases, with 8 bases spanning the gap. The CDR3 length is 13 residues. CDR3 coding DNA: TGTGCCAGCAGTGACAGGGAAGGTCAGCCCCAGCATTTT. Amino acid sequence: CASSDREGQPQHF.

The chain couples TRBV4-1 to TRBJ1-4, with D uncertain. Germline CDR1 MGHRA, CDR2 YSYEKL. The germline V and J ends were trimmed by 0 bases and 9 bases, with 14 bases remaining between them. The CDR3 length is 15 residues. The CDR3 loop is CASSQDEGRRQKLFF. In DNA, the CDR3 is TGCGCCAGCAGCCAAGATGAAGGTAGGAGGCAAAAACTGTTTTTT.

J is TRBJ2-5 and V is TRBV27; no reliable D call. Germline assignment: CDR1 MNHEY and CDR2 SMNVEV (reference sequence). The CDR3 sequence is 14 residues long. V lost 3 bases, J lost 1 base, and 9 bases lay in between. As DNA, the CDR3 is TGTGCCAGCAGTTTTGTGTTTCGCCAAGAGACCCAGTACTTC. This codes for CASSFVFRQETQYF.

V usage is TRBV27 and J usage is TRBJ1-5; tentatively, D is TRBD1 (6 bases). Germline assignment: CDR1 MNHEY and CDR2 SMNVEV (reference sequence). V was pared by 2 bases and J by 3 bases, with 11 bases between. CDR3 length equals 15 residues. CDR3 DNA: TGTGCCAGCAGTTTAGCCAGGGGATTCAATCAGCCCCAGCATTTT. Translating it yields CASSLARGFNQPQHF.